The next 9 T cell receptor beta chains were all read from a single sample in a study of long-term antiretroviral therapy in people with HIV. At the survey level, the v3.0 immunoSEQ assay was run. The method was immunoSEQ multiplex PCR; TCRdb's version includes in-frame clones alone and lacks a portion of them. The profile shows about 27,000 clones, 65% to 85% of them singletons. Sequencing was performed on unsorted PBMCs, taken 2.1 years after starting antiretroviral therapy. The receptors here all came from a man aged 25 to 45 with HIV.

This sequence joins TRBV28 and TRBJ2-2; 9 bases are a match to TRBD1. Per the germline V gene, CDR1 is MDHEN and CDR2 is SYDVKM. V trimming: 6 bases; J trimming: 0 bases; junction bases outside the gene matches: 14. The CDR3 covers 19 residues. The CDR3 bases are TGTGCCAGCAGACCCGGGACAGGGTTTTCCCCACCGAACACCGGGGAGCTGTTTTTT. Amino acids: CASRPGTGFSPPNTGELFF.

The sample holds one count of this clone. V gene TRBV7-9 combines with J gene TRBJ1-1, with D possibly being TRBD1 (6 bases). Germline lookup yields CDR1 SEHNR and CDR2 FQNEAQ (reference sequence). The CDR3 consists of 17 residues. The V and J ends lost 5 bases and 3 bases respectively, with 22 bases between them. The CDR3 DNA follows: TGTGCCAGCAGCACGACAGGAAGGGGTGTTTGGGACACTGAAGCTTTCTTT. Encoded protein: CASSTTGRGVWDTEAFF. Looking up the rest from reference TRBV7-9 and TRBJ1-1 gives the full variable domain: DTGVSQNPRHKITKRGQNVTFRCDPISEHNRLYWYRQTLGQGPEFLTYFQNEAQLEKSRLLSDRFSAERPKGSFSTLEIQRTEQGDSAMYLCASSTTGRGVWDTEAFFGQGTRLTVV.

The chain links TRBV14 to TRBJ1-6; the match to TRBD1 covers 7 bases. CDR3 length: 13 amino acids. Losses at the gene ends were 9 bases for V and 8 bases for J; bases not matched to a gene: 7. The germline gives CDR1 SGHDN, CDR2 FVKESK. DNA for the CDR3: TGTGCCAGAAAACTCCAGGGGGATTCACCCCTCCACTTT. This codes for CARKLQGDSPLHF.

The chain recombines TRBV19 with TRBJ1-1; possibly TRBD1 for D (5 bases). Germline V gene lookup returns CDR1 LNHDA and CDR2 SQIVND (reference sequence). This CDR3 comprises 14 residues. The ends were cut back, 5 bases at V and 2 bases at J, with 12 bases in the middle. The CDR3 here is CASSFGTSNTEAFF. CDR3 nucleotides: TGTGCCAGTAGTTTCGGGACCTCCAACACTGAAGCTTTCTTT.

This clone is deemed medium-sized (0.01 to 0.1%). The V gene is TRBV7-3, the J gene TRBJ2-3; maybe TRBD2 (5 bases). Trimming removed 2 bases at V and 6 bases at J, with 18 bases between. The CDR3 length is 16 residues. CDR1 and CDR2 from the germline V gene are SGHTA and FQGTGA. The CDR3 DNA is TGTGCCAGCAGCTTAGCGGGCCAAAAGAATGGGGATACGCAGTATTTT. This codes for CASSLAGQKNGDTQYF.

The chain combines TRBV19 with TRBJ1-5; TRBD1 agrees at 7 bases. The CDR3 sequence is 14 residues long. The junction had 8 bases not matched to a gene; V was cut back by 9 bases and J by 3 bases. CDR1 and CDR2 from the germline V gene are LNHDA and SQIVND (reference sequence). This CDR3 reads CASHTDRINQPQHF. In DNA, the CDR3 is TGTGCCAGCCATACGGACAGGATCAATCAGCCCCAGCATTTT.

This clone appeared once. This chain connects TRBV27 to TRBJ2-2; D is unresolved. CDR1 and CDR2 (germline): MNHEY, SMNVEV (reference sequence). Trimming left V 6 bases short and J 3 bases short, with 5 bases between. The CDR3 runs 12 residues. Written as DNA, the CDR3 is TGTGCCAGCAGGCTCTACACCGGGGAGCTGTTTTTT. Translation gives CASRLYTGELFF.

The chain links TRBV4-3 to TRBJ2-1; TRBD2 aligns across 10 bases. Germline V gene sequence: CDR1 LGHNA, CDR2 YSLEER. The CDR3 totals 18 residues. V shed 0 bases, J shed 6 bases, and the junction held 11 bases outside the gene matches. Here the CDR3 DNA reads TGCGCCAGCAGCCAAGACCCTAGCGGGAGTCGGGTGGTCAATGAGCAGTTCTTC. Its protein product is CASSQDPSGSRVVNEQFF.

The sample holds a few counts of this clone. The V call is TRBV27, the J call TRBJ1-2, with TRBD1 as a possible D gene (6 bases). The V end lost 4 bases, the J end lost 4 bases, and 13 bases lay between the germline ends. The CDR3 is 14 residues long. Germline V gene lookup returns CDR1 MNHEY and CDR2 SMNVEV (reference sequence). CDR3 sequence: CASSSRTEFYGYTF. The CDR3 DNA reads as TGTGCCAGCAGTTCCCGGACAGAATTCTATGGCTACACCTTC.